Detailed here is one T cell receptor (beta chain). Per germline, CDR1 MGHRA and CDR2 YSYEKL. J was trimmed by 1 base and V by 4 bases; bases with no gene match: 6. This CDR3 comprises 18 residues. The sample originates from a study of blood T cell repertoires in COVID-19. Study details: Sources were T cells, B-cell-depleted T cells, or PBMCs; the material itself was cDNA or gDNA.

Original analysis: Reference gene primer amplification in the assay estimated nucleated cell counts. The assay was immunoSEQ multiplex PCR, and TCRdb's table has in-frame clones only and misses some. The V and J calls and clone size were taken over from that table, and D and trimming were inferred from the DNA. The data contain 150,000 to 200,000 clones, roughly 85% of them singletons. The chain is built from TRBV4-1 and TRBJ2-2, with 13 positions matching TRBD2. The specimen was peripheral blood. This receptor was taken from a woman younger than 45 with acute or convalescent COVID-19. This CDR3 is CASSRGLAGVGNTGELFF. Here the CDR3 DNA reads TGCGCCAGCAGCCGCGGACTAGCGGGGGTCGGGAACACCGGGGAGCTGTTTTTT.